The T cell receptor (beta chain) under discussion was sequenced for a study of T cells in Graves' hyperthyroidism and ophthalmopathy. Study-level results: The model's output predicted ophthalmopathy at a median of 6.5 months prior to onset.

Uncontrolled infection, other autoimmune disease, pregnancy or lactation excluded patients. Clinical symptoms, serum thyroxine, TRAb, thyroid ultrasound and orbital computed tomography established diagnosis. About this clonotype itself: Its specificity is not known.

Researchers took RNA transcripts and amplified the TCR beta CDR3 regions from them. Carried out on the TCR CDR3, a first-round RT-PCR used the HTBI primer set. Using its own MiXCR run on the multiplex PCR reads, TCRdb lists one record per CDR3 protein. This table holds fewer than 650,000 distinct CDR3 sequences, over 45% found once. The CDR3 contains 14 residues. Germline values: CDR1 SQVTM, CDR2 ANQGSEA. The V gene lost 4 bases and the J gene lost 6 bases, with 17 bases spanning the gap. Sample: peripheral blood or thyroid tissue (not recorded which). This TCR derives from an adult woman with Graves' disease, either hyperthyroidism or ophthalmopathy (not recorded which). V gene TRBV29-1 combines with J gene TRBJ2-3, with TRBD1 as a possible D gene (5 bases). The CDR3 loop reads CSVGSAGFSDTQYF. The CDR3 bases are TGCAGCGTTGGGAGCGCAGGGTTTTCCGATACGCAGTATTTT.